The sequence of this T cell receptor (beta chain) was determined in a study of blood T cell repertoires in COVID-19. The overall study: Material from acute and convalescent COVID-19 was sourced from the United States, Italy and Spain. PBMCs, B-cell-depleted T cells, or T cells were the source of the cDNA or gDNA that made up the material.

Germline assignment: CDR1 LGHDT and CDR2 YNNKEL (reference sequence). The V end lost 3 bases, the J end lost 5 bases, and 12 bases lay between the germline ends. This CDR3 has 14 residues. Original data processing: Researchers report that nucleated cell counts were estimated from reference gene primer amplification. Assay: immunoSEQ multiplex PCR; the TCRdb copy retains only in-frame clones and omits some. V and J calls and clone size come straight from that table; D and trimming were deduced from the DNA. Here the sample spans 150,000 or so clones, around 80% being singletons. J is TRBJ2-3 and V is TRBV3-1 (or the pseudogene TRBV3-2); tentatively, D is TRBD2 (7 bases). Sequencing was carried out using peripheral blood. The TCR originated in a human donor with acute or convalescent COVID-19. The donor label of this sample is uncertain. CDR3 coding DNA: TGTGCCAGCAGCCACGGGGGGCGGAAAGATACGCAGTATTTT. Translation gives CASSHGGRKDTQYF.